The clone carrying this TCR beta chain was counted only a few times. What it binds is unknown. TCRdb processed the RACE reads anew with MiXCR; each CDR3 protein has one entry. The table records 56,000 or so distinct CDR3 sequences, 9.5% to 10% of them present only once. The time point was: pre-sensitization, week 0. Treatment described: therapeutic diphenylcyclopropenone sensitization with weekly scalp DPC. Unfractionated whole blood yielded the extracted total RNA. Patch tests were applied only after blood draws. Sample donors consisted of patients with alopecia, aged 18 to 70 years, who were suitable for DPC. This record comes from a study of human T cells and chemical hapten exposure. Study outcomes and limitations: Each of the donors had alopecia, so their immune responses may not resemble those of healthy people.

Sample: whole blood, taken in connection with sensitization to the hapten diphenylcyclopropenone (DPC). The source is a young woman with alopecia areata. Some clones in this sample may be carry-over from other donors' samples.

The CDR3 nucleotides are TGTGCCAGCAGCCCCCTCTCCAGGAACACTGAAGCTTTCTTT. This codes for CASSPLSRNTEAFF. The J gene is TRBJ1-1, the V gene TRBV6-2 or TRBV6-3; D is uncertain. Trimming took 6 bases from V and 1 from J, leaving 12 bases between them. Germline CDR1 reads MNHEY; CDR2 reads SVGEGT. This CDR3 comprises 14 residues.